This TCR beta chain was sequenced in a study of tissue T cells after allogeneic stem cell transplantation (dated by TCRdb to between 2020 and 2023). About the study as a whole: Grafts from donors were received by all GVHD patients, with a handful of grafts being unmodified and three being CD34-selected to deplete T cells. Post-mortem blood came from a cardiac chamber or inferior vena cava, and marrow was aspirated from the iliac crest or spine when possible. The human arm was conducted as a prospective observational study, and neither blinding nor randomization was performed. For viably preserved blood and marrow, CD3+ T cells were flow-sorted when cell numbers allowed; smaller samples underwent direct DNA extraction. Using research autopsies of patients with and without GVHD, plus mouse models of GVHD, the study profiled TCR beta repertoires across many tissues.

Library method: the immunoSEQ multiplex PCR assay. TCRbeta CDR3 sequencing was done by Adaptive Biotechnologies at survey depth, reporting CDR3 sequences, V/J genes, productive frequency and template counts. TCR beta CDR3 regions were amplified from genomic DNA rather than RNA. From the authors' description of their analysis: Jensen-Shannon divergence was used to quantify pairwise repertoire overlap between tissues, with a value of 1 indicating complete divergence and a value of 0 indicating identical repertoires. Tissues were clustered by single-linkage agglomerative hierarchical clustering of pairwise JSD values and displayed as dendrograms. All patient samples were analyzed with GLIPH2 using simulation_depth 1000, kmer_min_depth 3 and cdr3_length_cutoff 8, and only groups containing more than two unique CDR3s were kept. A standardized tissue-overlap score was calculated by extrapolating Jaccard GLIPH-group overlap across patients to a standard repertoire size of 1000 clones. Associations of diversity with clinical or experimental variables used linear mixed-effect models with tissue fixed effects and individual random effects. TCRdb carries this immuneACCESS record with in-frame sequences only. Its versions omit some clonotypes, under half of them owing to an unresolved V gene in the studies checked, with the rest unexplained. V and J calls plus clone size are reproduced from that table; the DNA served to infer D and trimming. This sample lists roughly 1,500 clones; around four fifths were detected once. Roughly 9% of the sample belongs to the ten largest clones.

As for this clone: Which antigen it targets is not known. Per-base qualities were not stored, and no clone one base away is much larger.

What the research found in general, with its limitations: Within patients, how anatomically similar tissues were was a major factor shaping TCR repertoire composition, regardless of disease or transplant status. Which tissue TCRs were alloreactive or antigen-specific was not determined in the study, and some of the clones might have been host cells that persisted. Sampling depth was acknowledged as a limitation, and the patient cohort was both small and clinically heterogeneous. In both patients and mice, only a limited portion of the TCR repertoire detected in tissues was captured by blood and spleen T cells. Only a few T cell clones appeared in more than one patient, yet motif-based clustering showed tissue-specific repertoire signatures that were shared between patients.

Inclusive of the bounding cysteine and phenylalanine, the CDR3 is 12 residues long. Only CDR3 DNA remains: 36 bases, in frame from the first base. V drops 10 bases and J drops 5 bases, leaving 14 bases in between. The germline V gene yields MNHEY for CDR1 and SVGAGI for CDR2. Taken with the paper, the label for time point translates to: human tissue collected at research (rapid) autopsy. Over a roughly 3-year period, more than five adult allo-HCT recipients with steroid-refractory GVHD were prospectively enrolled in a research-autopsy study. Gastrointestinal GVHD was present in all GVHD patients, several lines of GVHD-directed therapy were administered to all GVHD patients, and skin involvement was additionally present in about 5 GVHD patients.

The specimen comprised blood, sampled at autopsy. The chain couples TRBV6-5 to TRBJ1-2; a tentative D match to TRBD1 spans 5 bases. The clonotype originates from a male patient over 55 with steroid-refractory graft-versus-host disease after an allogeneic stem cell transplant. Following transplantation, T cells from the graft donor may be among those present. The sequence in DNA is TGTGCCACCGTGGGGGAGGGGTATGGCTACACCTTC. Its protein is CATVGEGYGYTF.